A single sample is the source of the 19 T cell receptor beta chains below, sequenced in a study of T cells in Graves' hyperthyroidism and ophthalmopathy. It was RNA transcripts that yielded the amplified TCR beta CDR3 regions. The HTBI primer set drove a first-round RT-PCR of the TCR CDR3. TCRdb re-derived calls from the multiplex PCR reads in MiXCR, one entry per CDR3 protein. The sample contains 450,000 to 600,000 distinct CDR3 sequences, about 20% of which appear only once. Sequenced material: blood. The receptors were gathered from a man aged 35-49 years with Graves' ophthalmopathy.

The chain uses TRBV30 and TRBJ1-1; D uncertain. V was shortened by 0 bases and J by 1 base, with 6 bases between the two germline ends. Germline V gene sequence: CDR1 GTSNPN, CDR2 SVGIG (reference sequence). The CDR3 runs 13 residues. The CDR3 protein is CAWSVRQNTEAFF. The DNA for the CDR3 is TGTGCCTGGAGTGTAAGGCAGAACACTGAAGCTTTCTTT.

In this sample, this clonotype turned up a few times. The rearrangement joins TRBV7-2 to TRBJ1-6, with D perhaps TRBD1 (6 bases). CDR3 size: 14 residues. Germline assignment: CDR1 SGHTA and CDR2 FQGNSA. V gave up 3 bases and J gave up 6 bases, with 9 bases separating them. Written as DNA, the CDR3 is TGTGCCAGCAGCTTTTGGGGGGCTAATTCACCCCTCCACTTT. Protein: CASSFWGANSPLHF.

V and J are TRBV5-1 and TRBJ2-5; D not certain. In germline, CDR1 is SGHRS, CDR2 YFSETQ. V lost 2 bases to trimming and J lost 4 bases, with 12 bases between them. This CDR3 comprises 14 residues. The chain's CDR3 is CASSLVPGPETQYF. The CDR3 coding sequence is TGCGCCAGCAGCTTAGTCCCGGGTCCAGAGACCCAGTACTTC.

The CDR3: CSARDRGNEKLFF. Here the CDR3 DNA reads TGCAGCGCCCGGGACAGGGGGAACGAAAAACTGTTTTTT. V and J are TRBV29-1 and TRBJ1-4; 11 positions match TRBD1. Trimming removed 7 bases from V and 8 bases from J; junction bases left unmatched: 6. Germline CDR1 reads SQVTM; CDR2 reads ANQGSEA. This CDR3 has 13 amino acids. The full variable domain, rest sourced from reference TRBV29-1 and TRBJ1-4, is SAVISQKPSRDICQRGTSLTIQCQVDSQVTMMFWYRQQPGQSLTLIATANQGSEATYESGFVIDKFPISRPNLTFSTLTVSNMSPEDSSIYLCSARDRGNEKLFFGSGTQLSVL.

Only a few counts were recorded for this clonotype. The V gene is TRBV6-2 or TRBV6-3, the J gene TRBJ2-5, with D unresolved. V was cut by 8 bases and J by 5 bases, with 12 bases left in between. Germline CDR1 and CDR2: MNHEY and SVGEGT. This CDR3 spans 12 amino acids. In DNA form, the CDR3 reads TGTGCCAGCGGAGACCCCTTGGAGACCCAGTACTTC. This sequence encodes CASGDPLETQYF.

With respect to this clonotype: This sequence may be a read error, since a much larger clone differs from it by one base. CDR3 region: CVSSLFLLGNEQFF. The CDR3 DNA is TGTGTCAGCAGCCTCTTTTTACTGGGTAATGAGCAGTTCTTC. V gene TRBV28 combines with J gene TRBJ2-1; no firm D call. Germline lookup yields CDR1 MDHEN and CDR2 SYDVKM. This CDR3 has 14 residues.

DNA for the CDR3: TGTGCCAGCAGCTTAGTCCTGGGGGAGAACACTGAAGCTTTCTTT. Amino acids: CASSLVLGENTEAFF. The chain recombines TRBV7-9 with TRBJ1-1; D is possibly TRBD1 (5 bases). CDR3 length: 15 residues. V shed 1 base and J shed 1 base, with 10 bases lying between them. Per germline, CDR1 SEHNR and CDR2 FQNEAQ (reference sequence).

This clonotype was recorded many times. The J gene is TRBJ2-7, the V gene TRBV12-3 or TRBV12-4, with D perhaps being TRBD1 or TRBD2 (6 bases each). There are 14 residues in the CDR3. V was pared by 7 bases and J by 1 base, with 14 bases between. The CDR3 sequence is CASTLGGQSYEQYF. The CDR3 DNA is TGTGCCAGCACCCTAGGGGGGCAGTCCTACGAGCAGTACTTC.

CDR3 DNA sequence: TGTGCCAGCAGCGACAGATCCGGTTCCTATGGCTACACCTTC. This encodes CASSDRSGSYGYTF. The rearrangement uses TRBV3-1 and TRBJ1-2; weak D call: TRBD1 (5 bases). Trimming took 5 bases from V and 4 from J, leaving 14 bases between them. Germline V gene data show CDR1 as LGHDT and CDR2 as YNNKEL (reference sequence). CDR3 length: 14 residues. Together with reference TRBV3-1 and TRBJ1-2, the CDR3 gives the full variable domain: DTAVSQTPKYLVTQMGNDKSIKCEQNLGHDTMYWYKQDSKKFLKIMFSYNNKELIINETVPNRFSPKSPDKAHLNLHINSLELGDSAVYFCASSDRSGSYGYTFGSGTRLTVV.

The sample holds a few counts of this clonotype. This chain links TRBV5-1 with TRBJ1-2, with a possible D match to TRBD1 (5 bases). This CDR3 region has 14 residues. Trimming left V 1 base short and J 7 bases short, with 14 bases between. Germline CDR1 reads SGHRS; CDR2 reads YFSETQ. Here the CDR3 reads CASSLWDGERGYTF. DNA for the CDR3: TGCGCCAGCAGCTTGTGGGACGGCGAGCGTGGCTACACCTTC.

This clonotype was detected only a few times. The J gene is TRBJ2-1, the V gene TRBV10-2; TRBD1 matches 8 bases. The CDR3 loop spans 18 amino acids. Per germline, CDR1 WSHSY and CDR2 SAAADI. Trimming took 3 bases from V and 2 from J; bases not matched to a gene: 12. CDR3 residues: CASSDRGQRGFTYNEQFF. Here the CDR3 DNA reads TGCGCCAGCAGTGACAGGGGGCAACGAGGGTTTACCTACAATGAGCAGTTCTTC.

For the CDR3, the DNA is TGCGCCAGCAGCTTTGGGGCAGGTGTGGGGGGGGCTGAAGCTTTCTTT. Its translation: CASSFGAGVGGAEAFF. The chain carries TRBV5-1 and TRBJ1-1, with a tentative D call TRBD1 (5 bases). Germline V gives CDR1 SGHRS, CDR2 YFSETQ. V was cut by 2 bases and J by 6 bases, with 20 bases left in between. This CDR3 has 16 amino acids.

This clonotype was seen only a few times. V and J are TRBV5-5 and TRBJ1-5; 7 bases agree with TRBD1. V lost 4 bases, J lost 6 bases, and 7 bases stayed unmatched. CDR3 length equals 14 residues. Germline V gives CDR1 SGHKS, CDR2 YYEKEE (reference sequence). The CDR3 sequence: CASSTRQGSQPQHF. The CDR3 nucleotides read TGTGCCAGCAGCACCAGACAGGGAAGTCAGCCCCAGCATTTT.

This clonotype was picked up a small number of times. V usage is TRBV10-3 and J usage is TRBJ2-7, with a tentative D call TRBD1 (5 bases). Between the trimmed V and J ends, which lost 2 bases and 3 bases, there was a span of 8 bases. Germline CDR1 is ENHRY and CDR2 is SYGVKD. The CDR3 runs 13 residues. Here the CDR3 reads CAISEGASYEQYF. In DNA form, the CDR3 reads TGTGCCATCAGTGAGGGGGCGAGCTACGAGCAGTACTTC.

This sequence joins TRBV5-1 and TRBJ1-4; D uncertain. Per germline, CDR1 SGHRS and CDR2 YFSETQ. V gave up 3 bases and J gave up 0 bases, with 6 bases separating them. The CDR3 contains 14 residues. CDR3 nucleotides: TGCGCCAGCAGCTCCACAACAACTAATGAAAAACTGTTTTTT. This sequence encodes CASSSTTTNEKLFF.

This clonotype appeared a few times. The rearrangement uses TRBV7-2 and TRBJ2-5; D gene ambiguous. Germline lookup yields CDR1 SGHTA and CDR2 FQGNSA. CDR3 length: 14 residues. V shed 5 bases and J shed 5 bases, with 15 bases lying between them. The CDR3 DNA reads as TGTGCCAGCAGCCGGGCGCTGACCGGGGAGACCCAGTACTTC. It is translated as CASSRALTGETQYF. Together with reference TRBV7-2 and TRBJ2-5, the CDR3 gives the full variable domain: GAGVSQSPSNKVTEKGKDVELRCDPISGHTALYWYRQSLGQGLEFLIYFQGNSAPDKSGLPSDRFSAERTGGSVSTLTIQRTQQEDSAVYLCASSRALTGETQYFGPGTRLLVL.

This clonotype showed up many times. V usage is TRBV2 and J usage is TRBJ2-3; 7 positions agree with TRBD1. Germline CDR1 is SNHLY and CDR2 is FYNNEI. V lost 6 bases and J lost 0; bases outside the gene matches: 6. This CDR3 contains 15 residues. CDR3 in DNA: TGTGCCAGCAGGGTACCGGGACAGAGCACAGATACGCAGTATTTT. Translating it yields CASRVPGQSTDTQYF.

This clonotype was picked up a small number of times. The chain carries TRBV5-1 and TRBJ1-3; no clear D gene. The CDR3 is 11 residues long. V lost 8 bases to trimming and J lost 4 bases, with 7 bases between them. Per the germline V gene, CDR1 is SGHRS and CDR2 is YFSETQ. Here the CDR3 DNA reads TGCGCCAGTACCTACGGAAACACCATATATTTT. Residues: CASTYGNTIYF.

This clonotype was observed at least ten times. The chain employs TRBV7-8 and TRBJ1-4; no definite D call. CDR1 is SGHVS and CDR2 is FQNEAQ in the germline V gene. V was cut by 4 bases and J by 0 bases, with 9 bases left in between. CDR3 length: 15 residues. Written as DNA, the CDR3 is TGTGCCAGCAGCTCGACCGACGCAACTAATGAAAAACTGTTTTTT. This gives the protein CASSSTDATNEKLFF.